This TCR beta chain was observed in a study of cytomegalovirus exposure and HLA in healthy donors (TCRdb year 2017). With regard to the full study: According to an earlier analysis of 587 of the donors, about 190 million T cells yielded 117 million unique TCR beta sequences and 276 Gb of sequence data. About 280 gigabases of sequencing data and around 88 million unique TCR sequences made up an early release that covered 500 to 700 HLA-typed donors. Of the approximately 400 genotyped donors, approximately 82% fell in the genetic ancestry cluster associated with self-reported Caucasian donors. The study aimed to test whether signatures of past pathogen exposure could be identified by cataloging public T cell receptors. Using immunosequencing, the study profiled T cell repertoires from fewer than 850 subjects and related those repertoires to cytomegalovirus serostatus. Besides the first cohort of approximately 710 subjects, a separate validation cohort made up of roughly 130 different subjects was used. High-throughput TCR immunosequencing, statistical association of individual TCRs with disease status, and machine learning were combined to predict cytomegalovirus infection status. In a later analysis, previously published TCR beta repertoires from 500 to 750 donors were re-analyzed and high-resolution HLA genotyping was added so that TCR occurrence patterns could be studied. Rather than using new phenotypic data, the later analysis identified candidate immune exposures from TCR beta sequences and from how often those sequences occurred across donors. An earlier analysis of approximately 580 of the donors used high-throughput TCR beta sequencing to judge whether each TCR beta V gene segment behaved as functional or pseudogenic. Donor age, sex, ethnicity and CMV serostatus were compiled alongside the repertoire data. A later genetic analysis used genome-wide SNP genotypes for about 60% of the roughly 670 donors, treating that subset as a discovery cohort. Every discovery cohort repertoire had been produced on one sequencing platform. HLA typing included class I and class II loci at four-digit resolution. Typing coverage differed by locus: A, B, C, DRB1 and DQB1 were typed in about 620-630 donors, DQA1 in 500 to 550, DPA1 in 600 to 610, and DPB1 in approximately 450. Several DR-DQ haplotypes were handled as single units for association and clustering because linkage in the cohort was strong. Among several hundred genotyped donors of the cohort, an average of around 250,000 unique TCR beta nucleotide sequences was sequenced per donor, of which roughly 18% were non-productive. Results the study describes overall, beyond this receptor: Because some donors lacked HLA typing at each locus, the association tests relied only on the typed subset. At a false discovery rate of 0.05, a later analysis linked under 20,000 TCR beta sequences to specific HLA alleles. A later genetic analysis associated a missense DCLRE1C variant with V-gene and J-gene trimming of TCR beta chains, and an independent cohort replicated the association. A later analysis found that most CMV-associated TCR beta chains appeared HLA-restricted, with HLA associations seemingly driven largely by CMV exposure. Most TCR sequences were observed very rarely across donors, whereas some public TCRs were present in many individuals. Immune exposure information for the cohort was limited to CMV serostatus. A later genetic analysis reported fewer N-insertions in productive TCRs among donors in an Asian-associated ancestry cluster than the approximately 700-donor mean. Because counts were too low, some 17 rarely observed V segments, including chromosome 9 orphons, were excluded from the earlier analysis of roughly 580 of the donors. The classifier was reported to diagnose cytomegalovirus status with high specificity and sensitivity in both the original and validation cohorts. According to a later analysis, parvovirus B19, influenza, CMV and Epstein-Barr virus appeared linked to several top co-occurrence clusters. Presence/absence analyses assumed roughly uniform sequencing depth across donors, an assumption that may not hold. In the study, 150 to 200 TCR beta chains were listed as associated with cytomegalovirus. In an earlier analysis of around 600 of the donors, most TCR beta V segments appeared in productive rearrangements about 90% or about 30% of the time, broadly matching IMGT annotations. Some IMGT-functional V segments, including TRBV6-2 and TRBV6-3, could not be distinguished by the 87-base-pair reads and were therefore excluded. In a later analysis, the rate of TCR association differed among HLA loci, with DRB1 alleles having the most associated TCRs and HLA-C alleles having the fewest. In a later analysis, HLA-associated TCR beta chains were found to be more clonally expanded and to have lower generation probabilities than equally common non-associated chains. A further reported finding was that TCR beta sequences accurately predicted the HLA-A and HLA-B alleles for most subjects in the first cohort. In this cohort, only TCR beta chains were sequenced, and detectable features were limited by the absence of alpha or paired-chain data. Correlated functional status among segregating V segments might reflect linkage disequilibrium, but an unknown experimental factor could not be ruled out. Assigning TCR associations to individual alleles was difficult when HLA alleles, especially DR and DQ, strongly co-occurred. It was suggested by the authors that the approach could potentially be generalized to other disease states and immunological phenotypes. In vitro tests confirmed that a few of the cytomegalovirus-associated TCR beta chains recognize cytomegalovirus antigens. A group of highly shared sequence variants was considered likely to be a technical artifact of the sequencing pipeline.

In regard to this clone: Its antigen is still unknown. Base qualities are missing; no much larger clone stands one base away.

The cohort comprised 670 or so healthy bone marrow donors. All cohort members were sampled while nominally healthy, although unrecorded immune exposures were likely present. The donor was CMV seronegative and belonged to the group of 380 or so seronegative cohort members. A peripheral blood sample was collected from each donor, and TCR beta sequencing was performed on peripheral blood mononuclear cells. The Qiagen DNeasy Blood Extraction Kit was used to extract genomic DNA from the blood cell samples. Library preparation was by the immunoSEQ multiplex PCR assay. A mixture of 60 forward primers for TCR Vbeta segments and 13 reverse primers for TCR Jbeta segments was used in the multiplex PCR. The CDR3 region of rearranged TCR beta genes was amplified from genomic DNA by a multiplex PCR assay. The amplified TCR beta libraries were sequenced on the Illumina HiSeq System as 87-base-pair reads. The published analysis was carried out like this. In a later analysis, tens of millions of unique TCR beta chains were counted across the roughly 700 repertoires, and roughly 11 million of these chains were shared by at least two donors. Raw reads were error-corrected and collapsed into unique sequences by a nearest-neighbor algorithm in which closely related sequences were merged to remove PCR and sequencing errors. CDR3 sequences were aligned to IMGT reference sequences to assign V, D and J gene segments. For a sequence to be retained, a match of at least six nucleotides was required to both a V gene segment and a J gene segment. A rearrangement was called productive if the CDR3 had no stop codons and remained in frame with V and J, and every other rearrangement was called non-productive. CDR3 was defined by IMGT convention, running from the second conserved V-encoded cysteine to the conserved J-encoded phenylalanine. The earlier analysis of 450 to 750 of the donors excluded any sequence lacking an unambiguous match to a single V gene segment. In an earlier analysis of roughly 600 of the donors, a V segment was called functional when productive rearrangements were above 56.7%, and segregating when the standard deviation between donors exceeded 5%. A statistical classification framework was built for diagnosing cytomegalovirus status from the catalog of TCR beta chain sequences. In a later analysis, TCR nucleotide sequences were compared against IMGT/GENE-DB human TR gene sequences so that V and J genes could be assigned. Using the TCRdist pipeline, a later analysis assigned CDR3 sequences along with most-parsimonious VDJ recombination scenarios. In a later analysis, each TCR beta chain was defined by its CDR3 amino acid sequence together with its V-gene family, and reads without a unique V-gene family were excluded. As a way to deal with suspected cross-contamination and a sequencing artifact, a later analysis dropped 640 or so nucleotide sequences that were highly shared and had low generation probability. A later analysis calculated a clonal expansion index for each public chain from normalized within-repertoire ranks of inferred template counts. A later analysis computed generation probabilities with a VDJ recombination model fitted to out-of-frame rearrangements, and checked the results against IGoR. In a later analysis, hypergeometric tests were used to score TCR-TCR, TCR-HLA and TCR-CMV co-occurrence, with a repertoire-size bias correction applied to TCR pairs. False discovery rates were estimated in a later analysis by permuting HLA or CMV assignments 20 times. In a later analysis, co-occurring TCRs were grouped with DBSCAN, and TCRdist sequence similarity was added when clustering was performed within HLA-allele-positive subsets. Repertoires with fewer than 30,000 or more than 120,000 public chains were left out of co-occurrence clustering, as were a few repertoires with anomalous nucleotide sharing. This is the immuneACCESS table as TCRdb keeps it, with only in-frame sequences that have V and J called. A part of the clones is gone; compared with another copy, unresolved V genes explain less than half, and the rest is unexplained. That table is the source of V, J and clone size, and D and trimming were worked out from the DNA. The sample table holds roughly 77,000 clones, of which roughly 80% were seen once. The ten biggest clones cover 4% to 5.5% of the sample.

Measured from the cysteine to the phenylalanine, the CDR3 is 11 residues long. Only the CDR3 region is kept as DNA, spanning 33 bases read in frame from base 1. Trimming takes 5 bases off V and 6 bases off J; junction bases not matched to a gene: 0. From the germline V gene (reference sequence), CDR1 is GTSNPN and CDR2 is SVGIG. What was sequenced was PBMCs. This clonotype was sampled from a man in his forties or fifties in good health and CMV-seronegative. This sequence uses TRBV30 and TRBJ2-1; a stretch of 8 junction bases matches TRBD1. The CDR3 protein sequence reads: CAWGTGNEQFF. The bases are TGTGCCTGGGGGACAGGCAATGAGCAGTTCTTC.